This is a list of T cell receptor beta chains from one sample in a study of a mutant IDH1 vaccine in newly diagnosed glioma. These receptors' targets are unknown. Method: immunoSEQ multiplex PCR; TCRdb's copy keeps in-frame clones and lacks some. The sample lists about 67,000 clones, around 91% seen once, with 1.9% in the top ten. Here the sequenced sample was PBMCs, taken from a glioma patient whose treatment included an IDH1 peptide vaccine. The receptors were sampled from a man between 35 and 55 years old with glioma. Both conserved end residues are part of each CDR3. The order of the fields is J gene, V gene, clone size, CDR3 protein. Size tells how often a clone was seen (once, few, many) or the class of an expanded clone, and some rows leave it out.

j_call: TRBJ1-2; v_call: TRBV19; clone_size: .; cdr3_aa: CASRTGHGYTF
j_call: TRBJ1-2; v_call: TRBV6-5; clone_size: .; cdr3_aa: CASSYGTNYGYTF
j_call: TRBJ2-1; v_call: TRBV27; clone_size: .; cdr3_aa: CASSFMGLGYNEQFF
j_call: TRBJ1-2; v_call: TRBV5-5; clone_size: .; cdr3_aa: CASSLEARGGGYGYTF
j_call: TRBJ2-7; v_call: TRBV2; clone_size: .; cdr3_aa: CASRVFSGSSGEQYF
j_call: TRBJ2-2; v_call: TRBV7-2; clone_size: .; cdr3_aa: CASSPSGANTGELFF
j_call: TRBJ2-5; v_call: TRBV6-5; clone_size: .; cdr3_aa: CASSPGLVGQETQYF
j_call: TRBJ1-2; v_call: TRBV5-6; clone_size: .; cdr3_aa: CASSSREDSLINYGYTF
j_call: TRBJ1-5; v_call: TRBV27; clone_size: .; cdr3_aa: CASSLTGERNQPQHF
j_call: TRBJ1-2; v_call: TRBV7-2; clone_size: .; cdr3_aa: CASSPMGGRGYTF
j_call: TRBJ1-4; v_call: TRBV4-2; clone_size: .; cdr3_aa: CASSQESGQGNEKLFF
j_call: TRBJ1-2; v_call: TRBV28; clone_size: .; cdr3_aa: CASSPPAGGFYGYTF
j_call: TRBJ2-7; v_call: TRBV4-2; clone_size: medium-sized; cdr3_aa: CASSQDFGTGSYEQYF
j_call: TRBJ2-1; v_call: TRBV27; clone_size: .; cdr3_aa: CASRSTGGNEQFF
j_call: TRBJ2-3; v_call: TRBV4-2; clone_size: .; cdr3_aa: CASSQSNRAGGSTDMQYF
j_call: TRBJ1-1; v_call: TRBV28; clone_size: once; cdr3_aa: CASTRRLLNTEAFF
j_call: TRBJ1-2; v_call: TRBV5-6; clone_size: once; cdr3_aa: CASNAGPASYTF
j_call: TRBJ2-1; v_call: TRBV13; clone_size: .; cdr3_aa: CASSNRGGSYNEQFF
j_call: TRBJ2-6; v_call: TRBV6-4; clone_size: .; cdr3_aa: CASSEGGAGANVLTF
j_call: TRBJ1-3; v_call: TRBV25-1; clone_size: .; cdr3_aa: CASRGDRGISGNTIYF
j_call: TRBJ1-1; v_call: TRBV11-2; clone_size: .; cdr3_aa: CASSSISRRDRTEAFF
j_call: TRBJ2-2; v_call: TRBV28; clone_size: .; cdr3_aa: CASGRGYTGELFF
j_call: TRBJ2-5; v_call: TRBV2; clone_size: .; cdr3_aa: CASSEWETQYF
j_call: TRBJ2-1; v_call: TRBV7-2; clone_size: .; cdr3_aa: CASSPAYSYNEQFF
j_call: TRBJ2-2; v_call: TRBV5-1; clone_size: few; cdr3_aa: CASSETSVNTGELFF
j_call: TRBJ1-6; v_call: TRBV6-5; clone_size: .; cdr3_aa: CASSLNRRNSPLHF
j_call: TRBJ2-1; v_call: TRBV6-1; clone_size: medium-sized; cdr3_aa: CASRALAGGLDEQFF
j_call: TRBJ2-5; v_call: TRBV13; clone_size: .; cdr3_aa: CASSLWLGEGYQETQYF
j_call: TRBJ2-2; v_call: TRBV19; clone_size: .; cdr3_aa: CASSSQGVNTGELFF
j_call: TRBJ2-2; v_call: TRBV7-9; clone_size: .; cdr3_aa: CARHLRLAWTGELFF
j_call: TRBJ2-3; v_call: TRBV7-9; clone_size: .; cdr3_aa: CASSRTGGRSTDTQYF
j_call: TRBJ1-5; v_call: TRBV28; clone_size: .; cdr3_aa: CASSLLRGLWGNQPQHF
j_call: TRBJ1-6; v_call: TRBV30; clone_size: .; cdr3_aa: CAWSVGTMYNSPLHF
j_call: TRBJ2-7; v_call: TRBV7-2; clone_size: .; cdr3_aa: CASSLVGRASYEQYF
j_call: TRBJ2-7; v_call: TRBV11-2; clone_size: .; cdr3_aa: CASSRGTGVKGLYEQYF
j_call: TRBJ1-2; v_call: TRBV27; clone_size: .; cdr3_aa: CASSLSRPHQGYGYTF
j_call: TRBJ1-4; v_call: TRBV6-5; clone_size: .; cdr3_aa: CASSYTGLMDEKLFF
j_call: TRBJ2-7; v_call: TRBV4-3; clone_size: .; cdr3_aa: CASSQVLGDEQYF
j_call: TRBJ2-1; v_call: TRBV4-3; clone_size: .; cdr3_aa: CASSQEAQRSSYNEQFF
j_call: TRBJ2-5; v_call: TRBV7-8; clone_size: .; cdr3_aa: CASSSQGAGIPETQYF
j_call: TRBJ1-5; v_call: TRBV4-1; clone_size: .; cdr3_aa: CASSQAGQGGNQPQHF
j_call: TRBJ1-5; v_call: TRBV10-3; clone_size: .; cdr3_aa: CAISESTNQPQHF
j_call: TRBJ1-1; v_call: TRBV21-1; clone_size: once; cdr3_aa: CASSKGGGYTEAFF
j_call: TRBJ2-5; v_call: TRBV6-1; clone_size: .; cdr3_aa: CASTGPLETQYF
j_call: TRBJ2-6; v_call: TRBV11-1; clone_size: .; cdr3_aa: CASSGTSARANVLTF
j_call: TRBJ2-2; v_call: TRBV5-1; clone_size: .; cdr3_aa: CASTWTGVEGGELFF
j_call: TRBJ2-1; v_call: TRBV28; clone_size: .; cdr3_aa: CASSSHPRDLHNEQFF
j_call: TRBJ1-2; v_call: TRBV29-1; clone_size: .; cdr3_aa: CSVEPGQGVYGYTF
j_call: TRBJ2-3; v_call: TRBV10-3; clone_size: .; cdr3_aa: CAIAPDREFTDTQYF
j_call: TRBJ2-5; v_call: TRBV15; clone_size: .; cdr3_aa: CATGAGLAWETQYF
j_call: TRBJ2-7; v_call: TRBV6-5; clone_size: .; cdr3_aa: CASSSPGQGAYEQYF
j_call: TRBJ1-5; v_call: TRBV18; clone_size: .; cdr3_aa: CASSPGQGGNQPQHF
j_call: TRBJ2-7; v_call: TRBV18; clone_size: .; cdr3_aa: CASSRPTSGFYEQYF
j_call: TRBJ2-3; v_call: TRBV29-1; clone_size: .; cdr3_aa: CSAGLAGGGDTQYF
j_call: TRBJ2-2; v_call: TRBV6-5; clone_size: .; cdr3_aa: CASSYSRGTGYGELFF
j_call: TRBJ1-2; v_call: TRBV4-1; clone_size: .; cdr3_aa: CASSQYPGSPAYGYTF
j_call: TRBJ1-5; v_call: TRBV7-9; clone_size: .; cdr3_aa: CASSFDGAIGNQPQHF
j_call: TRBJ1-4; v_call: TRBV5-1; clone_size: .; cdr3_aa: CASSLQVGGNEKLFF
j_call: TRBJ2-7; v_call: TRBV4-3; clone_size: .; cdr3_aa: CASSQGLAGDNEQYF